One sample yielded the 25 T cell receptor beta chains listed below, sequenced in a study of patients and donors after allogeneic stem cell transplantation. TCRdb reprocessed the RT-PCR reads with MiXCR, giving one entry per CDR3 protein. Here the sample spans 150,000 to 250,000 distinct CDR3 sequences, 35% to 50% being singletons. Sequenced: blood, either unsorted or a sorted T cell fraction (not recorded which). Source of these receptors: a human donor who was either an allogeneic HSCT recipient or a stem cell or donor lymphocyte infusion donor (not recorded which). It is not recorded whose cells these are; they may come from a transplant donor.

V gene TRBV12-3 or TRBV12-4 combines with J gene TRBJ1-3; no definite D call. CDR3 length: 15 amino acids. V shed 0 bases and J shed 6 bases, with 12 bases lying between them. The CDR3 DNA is TGTGCCAGCAGTTTAGCCGTAGGGCTGGAAAACACCATATATTTT. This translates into CASSLAVGLENTIYF.

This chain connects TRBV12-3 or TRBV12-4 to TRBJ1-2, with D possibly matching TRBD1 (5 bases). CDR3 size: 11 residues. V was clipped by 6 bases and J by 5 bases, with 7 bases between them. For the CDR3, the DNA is TGTGCCAGCAGATGGGGGTATGGCTACACCTTC. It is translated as CASRWGYGYTF.

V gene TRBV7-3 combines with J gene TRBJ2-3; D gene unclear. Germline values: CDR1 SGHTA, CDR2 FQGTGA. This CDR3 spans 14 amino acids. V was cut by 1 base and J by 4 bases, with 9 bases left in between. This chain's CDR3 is CASSLKGNADTQYF. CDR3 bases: TGTGCCAGCAGCTTAAAGGGAAACGCAGATACGCAGTATTTT.

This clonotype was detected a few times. CDR3 DNA: TGCAGTGCTAGAGATGGTCGGGGACTGGGGAATGAGCAGTTCTTC. The encoded protein is CSARDGRGLGNEQFF. The V and J genes are TRBV20-1 and TRBJ2-1; maybe TRBD2 (6 bases). CDR1 is DFQATT and CDR2 is SNEGSKA in the germline V gene (reference sequence). V gave up 0 bases and J gave up 7 bases, with 16 bases separating them. The CDR3 covers 15 residues.

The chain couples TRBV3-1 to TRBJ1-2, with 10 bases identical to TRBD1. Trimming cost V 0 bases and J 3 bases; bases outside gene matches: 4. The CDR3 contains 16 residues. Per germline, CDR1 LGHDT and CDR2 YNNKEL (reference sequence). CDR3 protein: CASSQDLTGGYYGYTF. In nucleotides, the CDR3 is TGTGCCAGCAGCCAAGATTTGACAGGGGGCTACTATGGCTACACCTTC.

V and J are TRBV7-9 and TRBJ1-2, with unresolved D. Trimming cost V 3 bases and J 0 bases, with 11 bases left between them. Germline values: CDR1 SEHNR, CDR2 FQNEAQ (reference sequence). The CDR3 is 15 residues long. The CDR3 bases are TGTGCCAGCAGCTTTGACCGATTCACTAACTATGGCTACACCTTC. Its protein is CASSFDRFTNYGYTF.

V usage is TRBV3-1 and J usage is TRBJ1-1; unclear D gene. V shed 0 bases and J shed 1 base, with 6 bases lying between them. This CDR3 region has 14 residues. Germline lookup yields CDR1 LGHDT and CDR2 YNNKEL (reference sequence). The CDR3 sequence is CASSQDGRNTEAFF. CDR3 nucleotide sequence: TGTGCCAGCAGCCAAGACGGCAGGAACACTGAAGCTTTCTTT.

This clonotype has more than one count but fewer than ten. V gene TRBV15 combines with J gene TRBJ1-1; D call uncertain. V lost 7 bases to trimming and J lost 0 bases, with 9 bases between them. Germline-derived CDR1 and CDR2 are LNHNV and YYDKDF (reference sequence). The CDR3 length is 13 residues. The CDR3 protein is CATNDQMNTEAFF. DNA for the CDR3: TGTGCCACCAATGACCAAATGAACACTGAAGCTTTCTTT.

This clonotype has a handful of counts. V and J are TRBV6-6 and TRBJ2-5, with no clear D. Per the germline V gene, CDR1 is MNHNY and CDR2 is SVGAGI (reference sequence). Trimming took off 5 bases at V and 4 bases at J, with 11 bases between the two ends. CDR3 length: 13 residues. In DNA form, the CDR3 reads TGTGCCAGCAGTCCCCCTCGAGGAGAGACCCAGTACTTC. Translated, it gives CASSPPRGETQYF.

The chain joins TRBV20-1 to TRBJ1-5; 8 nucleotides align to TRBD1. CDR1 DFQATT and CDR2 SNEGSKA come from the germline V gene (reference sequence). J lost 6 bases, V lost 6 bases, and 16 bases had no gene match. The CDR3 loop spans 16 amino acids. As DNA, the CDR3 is TGCAGTGCATTAGAGGTGGGCCAGGACAGGGCTCAGCCCCAGCATTTT. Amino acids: CSALEVGQDRAQPQHF.

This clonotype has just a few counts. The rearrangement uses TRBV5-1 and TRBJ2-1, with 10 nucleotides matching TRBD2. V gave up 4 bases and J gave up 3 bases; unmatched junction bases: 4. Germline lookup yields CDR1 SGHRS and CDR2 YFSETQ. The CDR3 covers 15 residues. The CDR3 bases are TGCGCCAGCAGCCAACTAGCGGGGTTCTACAATGAGCAGTTCTTC. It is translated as CASSQLAGFYNEQFF.

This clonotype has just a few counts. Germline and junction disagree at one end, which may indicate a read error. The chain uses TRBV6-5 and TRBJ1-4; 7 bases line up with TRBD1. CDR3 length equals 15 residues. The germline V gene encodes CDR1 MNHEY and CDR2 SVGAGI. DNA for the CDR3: TGTGCCAGCAGATACTCGACAGGGATCGGGGAAAAACTGTTTTTT. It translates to CASRYSTGIGEKLFF.

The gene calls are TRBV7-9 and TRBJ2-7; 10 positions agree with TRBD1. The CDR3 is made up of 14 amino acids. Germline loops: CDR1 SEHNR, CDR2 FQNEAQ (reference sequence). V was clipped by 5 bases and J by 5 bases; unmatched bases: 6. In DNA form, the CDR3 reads TGTGCCAGCAGCCCCGGGACAGGGGTCGACGAGCAGTACTTC. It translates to CASSPGTGVDEQYF.

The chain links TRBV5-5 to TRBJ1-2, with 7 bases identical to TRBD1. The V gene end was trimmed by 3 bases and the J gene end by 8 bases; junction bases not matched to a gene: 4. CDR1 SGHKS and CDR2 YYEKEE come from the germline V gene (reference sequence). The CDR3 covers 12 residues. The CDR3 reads CASSSTGQGYTF. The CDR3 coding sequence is TGTGCCAGCAGCTCGACAGGGCAGGGCTACACCTTC.

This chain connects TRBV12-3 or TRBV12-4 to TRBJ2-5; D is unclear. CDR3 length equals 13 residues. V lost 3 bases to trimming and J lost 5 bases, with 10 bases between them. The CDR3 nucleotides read TGTGCCAGCAGTTTCCAAGCGCGGGAGACCCAGTACTTC. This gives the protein CASSFQARETQYF.

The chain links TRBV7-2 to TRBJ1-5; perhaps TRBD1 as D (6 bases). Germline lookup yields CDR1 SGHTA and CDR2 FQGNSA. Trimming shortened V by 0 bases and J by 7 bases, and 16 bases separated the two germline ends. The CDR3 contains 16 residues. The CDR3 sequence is CASSLADSGVKQPQHF. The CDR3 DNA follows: TGTGCCAGCAGCTTAGCGGACTCAGGGGTTAAACAGCCCCAGCATTTT.

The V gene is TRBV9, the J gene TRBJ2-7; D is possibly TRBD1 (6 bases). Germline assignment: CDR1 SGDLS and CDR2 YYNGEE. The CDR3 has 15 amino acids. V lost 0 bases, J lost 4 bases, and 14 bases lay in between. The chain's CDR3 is CASSVGGQGSYEQYF. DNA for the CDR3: TGTGCCAGCAGCGTAGGGGGGCAGGGCTCGTACGAGCAGTACTTC.

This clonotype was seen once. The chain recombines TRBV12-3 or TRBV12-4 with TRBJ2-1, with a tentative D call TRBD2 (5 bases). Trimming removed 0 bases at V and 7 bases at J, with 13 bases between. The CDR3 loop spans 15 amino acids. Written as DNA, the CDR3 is TGTGCCAGCAGTTTAGCGGAGGTAATAAGGAATGAGCAGTTCTTC. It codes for CASSLAEVIRNEQFF.

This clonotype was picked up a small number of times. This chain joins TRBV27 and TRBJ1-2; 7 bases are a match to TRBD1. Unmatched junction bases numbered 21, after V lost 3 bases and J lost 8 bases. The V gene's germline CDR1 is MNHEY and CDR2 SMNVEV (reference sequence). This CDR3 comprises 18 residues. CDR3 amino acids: CASSFFPPDRERYDGYTF. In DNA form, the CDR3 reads TGTGCCAGCAGTTTTTTCCCGCCCGACAGGGAGAGGTATGACGGCTACACCTTC.

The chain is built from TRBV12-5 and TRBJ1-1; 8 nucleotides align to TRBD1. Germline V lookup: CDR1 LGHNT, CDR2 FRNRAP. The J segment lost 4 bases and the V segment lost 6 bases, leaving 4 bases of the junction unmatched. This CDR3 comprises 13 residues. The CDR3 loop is CASGIGQGTEAFF. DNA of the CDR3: TGTGCTAGTGGGATCGGACAGGGCACTGAAGCTTTCTTT.

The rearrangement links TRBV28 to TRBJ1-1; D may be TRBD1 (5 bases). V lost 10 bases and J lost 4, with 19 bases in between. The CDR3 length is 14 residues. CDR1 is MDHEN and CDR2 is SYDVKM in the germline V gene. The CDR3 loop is CATNLEGLGTEAFF. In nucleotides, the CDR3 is TGTGCCACCAACCTGGAGGGGCTCGGCACTGAAGCTTTCTTT.

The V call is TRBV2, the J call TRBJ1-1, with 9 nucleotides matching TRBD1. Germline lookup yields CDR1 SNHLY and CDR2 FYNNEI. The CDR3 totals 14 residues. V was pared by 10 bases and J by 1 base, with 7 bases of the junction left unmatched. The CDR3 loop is CATHGTGQNTEAFF. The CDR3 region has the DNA TGTGCCACCCACGGGACAGGGCAGAACACTGAAGCTTTCTTT.

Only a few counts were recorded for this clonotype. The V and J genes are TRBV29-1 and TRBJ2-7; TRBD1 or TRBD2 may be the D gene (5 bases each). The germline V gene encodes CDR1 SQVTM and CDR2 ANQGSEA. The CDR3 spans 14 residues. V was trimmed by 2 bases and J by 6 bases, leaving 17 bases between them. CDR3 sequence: CSVEWTQKRGEQYF. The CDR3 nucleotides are TGCAGCGTTGAATGGACACAAAAACGGGGCGAGCAGTACTTC.

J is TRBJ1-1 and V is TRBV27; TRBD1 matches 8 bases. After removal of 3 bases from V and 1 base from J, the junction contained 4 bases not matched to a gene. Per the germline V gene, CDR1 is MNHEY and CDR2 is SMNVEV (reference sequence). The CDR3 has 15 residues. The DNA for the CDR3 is TGTGCCAGCAGTTTGTACAGGGGGACGAACACTGAAGCTTTCTTT. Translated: CASSLYRGTNTEAFF.

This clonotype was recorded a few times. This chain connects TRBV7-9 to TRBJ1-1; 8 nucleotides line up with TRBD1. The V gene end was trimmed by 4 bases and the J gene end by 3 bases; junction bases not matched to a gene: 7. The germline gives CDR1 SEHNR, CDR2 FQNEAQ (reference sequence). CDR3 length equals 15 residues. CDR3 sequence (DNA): TGTGCCAGCAGCTACCCTCCGGGACAGGACACTGAAGCTTTCTTT. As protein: CASSYPPGQDTEAFF. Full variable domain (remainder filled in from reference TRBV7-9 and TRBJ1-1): DTGVSQNPRHKITKRGQNVTFRCDPISEHNRLYWYRQTLGQGPEFLTYFQNEAQLEKSRLLSDRFSAERPKGSFSTLEIQRTEQGDSAMYLCASSYPPGQDTEAFFGQGTRLTVV.